This TCR beta chain was documented in a study of blood T cells in healthy people across ages. There are 17 residues in the CDR3. The germline gives CDR1 SGHKS, CDR2 YYEKEE (reference sequence). Trimming took 0 bases from V and 6 from J; bases not matched to a gene: 9. This clonotype was detected only a few times. Using a J-beta primer mix together with a sample-barcoded 5' primer, a second PCR was run for roughly 7 to 11 cycles. TCRdb recomputed calls from the 5' RACE reads with MiXCR, one row per CDR3 protein. The sample consists of hundreds of thousands of distinct CDR3 sequences, about 21% of them appearing once.

This TCR came from a man in his sixties or seventies in good health. Sequencing input: blood. The V gene is TRBV5-5, the J gene TRBJ2-5; 12 positions match TRBD2. In DNA, the CDR3 is TGTGCCAGCAGCTTGGCTTCCGGGACTAGCGGGCCAAAGACCCAGTACTTC. Its translation is CASSLASGTSGPKTQYF.